This note documents a single TCR beta chain sequence. What it binds is unknown. This specimen comes from a study of Ad26.COV2.S vaccination and SARS-CoV-2 variants. Noted treatment: 15 to 20 received Ad26.COV2.S at low or high dose, single or two shots; 5 received placebo; per-sample allocation not given. Collection of the samples took place on day 63 after the first injection of vaccine or placebo. This adult donor, from Boston, was 18-55 years old. Germline CDR1 is SGHAT and CDR2 is FQNNGV. After removal of 2 bases from V and 4 bases from J, the junction contained 4 bases not matched to a gene. CDR3 length equals 15 residues. Profiled with immunoSEQ multiplex PCR; TCRdb holds only in-frame clones, not every one. This sample carries about 480,000 clones, around 85% of them seen once, and the ten largest clones take 9.5% to 15%. Study-level results: For non-spike TCRs, breadth in vaccine recipients resembled that in placebo recipients. Reportedly, after vaccination the spike-specific CD8+ and CD4+ T cell responses displayed substantial breadth. Spike-specific TCR breadth was greater in vaccine than placebo recipients.

The sequence was obtained from a person between 18 and 60 years old who received the Ad26.COV2.S COVID-19 vaccine or a placebo. The specimen was peripheral blood, collected in a trial of Ad26.COV2.S vaccine versus placebo. This chain uses TRBV11-2 with TRBJ2-7, with TRBD1 matching over 11 bases. This CDR3 is CASSLPGTGGYEQYF. The CDR3 DNA is TGTGCCAGCAGCTTACCCGGGACAGGGGGGTACGAGCAGTACTTC.